This T cell receptor beta chain was sequenced for a study of response to subunit inactivated influenza vaccine. CDR3 length: 17 residues. CDR1 is MNHEY and CDR2 is SVGEGT in the germline V gene. TCRdb re-derived calls from the RT-PCR reads in MiXCR, one entry per CDR3 protein. Among about 190,000 distinct CDR3 sequences listed, roughly 14% were seen once. On this clonotype itself: The junction does not match germline at one end; this may be a read error.

This TCR came from a man between 45 and 60 years old who received an inactivated influenza vaccine. This rearrangement joins TRBV6-2 or TRBV6-3 to TRBJ2-7, with D maybe TRBD2 (5 bases). The sequenced sample was CD8+ T cells sorted from PBMCs, obtained about 5 days after vaccination. The CDR3 loop reads CASSYSLASFASHEQYF. As DNA, the CDR3 is TGTGCCAGCAGTTACTCGCTGGCTAGCTTTGCCTCCCACGAGCAGTACTTC.